One TCR beta chain is described in this entry. The data were taken from a study of blood T cell repertoires in COVID-19. In the source study's methods: Researchers report that nucleated cell counts were estimated from reference gene primer amplification. The data were produced by immunoSEQ multiplex PCR, yet TCRdb's version contains in-frame clones alone and is incomplete. V, J and clone size derive from that table, while D and trimming were established from the DNA sequence. This repertoire shows roughly 100,000 clones, more than 80% found once; its top ten account for 12%. Germline V gene data show CDR1 as MDHEN and CDR2 as SYDVKM. Trimming removed 7 bases from V and 6 bases from J; junction bases left unmatched: 13. The CDR3 sequence is 15 residues long.

The TCR comes from a human donor in a cohort sampled during active COVID-19. The sample taken for sequencing was peripheral blood. J is TRBJ1-1 and V is TRBV28; 8 bases line up with TRBD1. As DNA, the CDR3 is TGTGCCAGCACCTTCGGACAGGGAGAGTGGGCTGAAGCTTTCTTT. Its translation: CASTFGQGEWAEAFF.